This is a list of T cell receptor beta chains from one sample in a study of response to subunit inactivated influenza vaccine. TCRdb recomputed calls from the RT-PCR reads with MiXCR, one row per CDR3 protein. The sample consists of 650,000 to 700,000 distinct CDR3 sequences, less than 20% of them appearing once. Specimen: PBMCs from blood, collected roughly 12 days after vaccination. The receptor set was obtained from a man in his fifties or sixties who received an inactivated influenza vaccine. Each CDR3 is given with its conserved first and last residue. D genes are given only for firm matches. Where a row states a size, it is once, few, many or the class of an expanded clone; other rows omit it.

V	D	J	length	size	DNA	CDR3
TRBV11-1	.	TRBJ2-5	19	few	TGTGCCAGCAGCCCGTACCCTAGATTACGGGGGGCGGGGCAAGAGACCCAGTACTTC	CASSPYPRLRGAGQETQYF
TRBV29-1	.	TRBJ2-7	14	many	TGCAGCGTCCAACGTAGCGGTTCGGCCTACGAGCAGTACTTC	CSVQRSGSAYEQYF
TRBV20-1	TRBD1	TRBJ1-4	14	few	TGCAGTGCTGATCCTACAGGGGCGCTTGAAAAACTGTTTTTT	CSADPTGALEKLFF
TRBV27	.	TRBJ2-1	16	few	TGTGCCAGCAGTTTAATTGGAGGGAATGCCTACAATGAGCAGTTCTTC	CASSLIGGNAYNEQFF
TRBV12-3/TRBV12-4	TRBD1	TRBJ2-1	12	few	TGTGCCAGCAGGGACAGGGACAATGAGCAGTTCTTC	CASRDRDNEQFF
TRBV20-1	TRBD1	TRBJ2-7	16	few	TGCAGTGCTAGAGATCTCTTGGGACAGGGGGCTTACGAGCAGTACTTC	CSARDLLGQGAYEQYF
TRBV30	.	TRBJ1-4	13	.	TGTGCCTGGAGTGTGGGGCCTAATGAAAAACTGTTTTTT	CAWSVGPNEKLFF
TRBV11-2	.	TRBJ2-3	18	.	TGTGCCAGCAGCCCGGGCCTCCTTCAGGGGTATCGCACAGATACGCAGTATTTT	CASSPGLLQGYRTDTQYF
TRBV29-1	.	TRBJ2-3	13	.	TGCAGCGTTAGGGCAGCCGGAGCAGATACGCAGTATTTT	CSVRAAGADTQYF
TRBV7-2	.	TRBJ2-3	13	few	TGTGCCAGCAGCTCGACAAACACAGATACGCAGTATTTT	CASSSTNTDTQYF
TRBV4-2	TRBD2	TRBJ2-1	15	few	TGTGCCAGCAGCCGCGAACTAGCGGGAGTTTATGAGCAGTTCTTC	CASSRELAGVYEQFF
TRBV7-2	.	TRBJ2-3	15	few	TGTGCCAGCAGCTTAGGGGGACCAAGCAAGGATACGCAGTATTTT	CASSLGGPSKDTQYF
TRBV4-1	.	TRBJ2-3	16	few	TGCGCCAGCAGACGAATCGGGACGGATGCCACAGATACGCAGTATTTT	CASRRIGTDATDTQYF